The following is a T cell receptor (beta chain) sequence with its context. The data were taken from a study of blood T cell repertoires in COVID-19. Study details: Samples came from the United States, Italy and Spain, spanning acute and convalescent COVID-19.

Under the authors' procedure: Reference gene primer amplification gave nucleated cell count estimates. TCRdb's copy holds only in-frame clones and misses some; the assay was immunoSEQ multiplex PCR. V and J calls and clone size are as listed in that table; D and trimming were resolved from the DNA. The sample includes around 34,000 clones, about four fifths of them seen just once. The clonotype comes from a man aged 50-59 years with acute or convalescent COVID-19. Sequenced material: peripheral blood.

The CDR3 loop reads CASRPTGGDTQYF. The DNA of the CDR3 is TGTGCCAGCAGGCCTACAGGGGGAGATACGCAGTATTTT. The genes are TRBV7-9 and TRBJ2-3; 8 positions match TRBD1. V gave up 6 bases and J gave up 5 bases; unmatched junction bases: 4. CDR3 length equals 13 residues. Germline V gene data show CDR1 as SEHNR and CDR2 as FQNEAQ (reference sequence).